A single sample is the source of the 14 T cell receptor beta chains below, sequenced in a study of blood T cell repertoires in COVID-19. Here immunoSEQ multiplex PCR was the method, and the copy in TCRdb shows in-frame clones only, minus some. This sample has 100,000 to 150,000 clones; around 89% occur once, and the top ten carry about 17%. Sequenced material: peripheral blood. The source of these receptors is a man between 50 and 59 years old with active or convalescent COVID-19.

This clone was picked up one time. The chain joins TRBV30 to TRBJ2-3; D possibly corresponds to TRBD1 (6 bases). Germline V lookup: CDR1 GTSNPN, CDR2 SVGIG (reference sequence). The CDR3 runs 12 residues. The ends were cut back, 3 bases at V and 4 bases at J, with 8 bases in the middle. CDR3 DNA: TGTGCCTGGAGCGGACAGTCAGATACGCAGTATTTT. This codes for CAWSGQSDTQYF.

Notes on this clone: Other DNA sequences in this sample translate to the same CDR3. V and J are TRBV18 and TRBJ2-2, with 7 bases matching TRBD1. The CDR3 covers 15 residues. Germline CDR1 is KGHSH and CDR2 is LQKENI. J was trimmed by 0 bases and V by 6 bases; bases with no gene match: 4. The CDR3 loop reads CASSRDRANTGELFF. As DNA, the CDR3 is TGTGCCAGCTCCCGAGACAGGGCGAACACCGGGGAGCTGTTTTTT. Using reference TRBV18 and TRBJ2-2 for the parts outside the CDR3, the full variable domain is NAGVMQNPRHLVRRRGQEARLRCSPMKGHSHVYWYRQLPEEGLKFMVYLQKENIIDESGMPKERFSAEFPKEGPSILRIQQVVRGDSAAYFCASSRDRANTGELFFGEGSRLTVL.

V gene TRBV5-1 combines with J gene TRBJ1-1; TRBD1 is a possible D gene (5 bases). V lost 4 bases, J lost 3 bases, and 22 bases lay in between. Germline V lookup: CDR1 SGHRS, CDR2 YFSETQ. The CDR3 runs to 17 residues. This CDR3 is CASSPISGGVGDTEAFF. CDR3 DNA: TGCGCCAGCAGCCCGATCTCCGGGGGTGTTGGAGACACTGAAGCTTTCTTT.

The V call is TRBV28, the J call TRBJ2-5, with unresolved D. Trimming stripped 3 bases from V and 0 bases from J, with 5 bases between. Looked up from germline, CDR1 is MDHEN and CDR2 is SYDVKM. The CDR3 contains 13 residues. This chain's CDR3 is CASSFAYQETQYF. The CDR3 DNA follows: TGTGCCAGCAGTTTCGCGTACCAAGAGACCCAGTACTTC.

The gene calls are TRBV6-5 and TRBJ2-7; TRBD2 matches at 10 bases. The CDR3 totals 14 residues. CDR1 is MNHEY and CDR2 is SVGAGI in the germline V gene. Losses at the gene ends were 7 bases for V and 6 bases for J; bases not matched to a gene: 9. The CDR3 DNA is TGTGCCAGCATACATTTAGCGGGAGGTCTCGAGCAGTACTTC. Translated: CASIHLAGGLEQYF.

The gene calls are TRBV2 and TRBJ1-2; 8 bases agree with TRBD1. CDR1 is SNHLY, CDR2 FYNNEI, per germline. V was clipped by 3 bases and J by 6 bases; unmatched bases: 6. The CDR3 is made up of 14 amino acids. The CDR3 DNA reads TGTGCCAGCAGTGAGCTCAGGGGGCGAGATGGCTACACCTTC. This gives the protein CASSELRGRDGYTF.

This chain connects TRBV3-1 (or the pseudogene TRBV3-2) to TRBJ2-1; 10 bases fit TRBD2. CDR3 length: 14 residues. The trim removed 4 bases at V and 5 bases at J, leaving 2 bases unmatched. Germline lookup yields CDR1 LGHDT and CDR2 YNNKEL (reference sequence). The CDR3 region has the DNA TGTGCCAGCAGCCCGGGACTAGCGAACAATGAGCAGTTCTTC. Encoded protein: CASSPGLANNEQFF.

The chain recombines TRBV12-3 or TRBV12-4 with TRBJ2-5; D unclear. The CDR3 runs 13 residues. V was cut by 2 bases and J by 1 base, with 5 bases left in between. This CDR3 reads CASSLHSQETQYF. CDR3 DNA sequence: TGTGCCAGCAGTTTACACAGCCAAGAGACCCAGTACTTC.

The CDR3, as DNA: TGTGCCAGCTCACCCGGACTGGGAAAGGAGCCCCAGCATTTT. Translating it yields CASSPGLGKEPQHF. The chain has TRBV18 and TRBJ1-5, with no clear D. CDR3 length: 14 amino acids. Germline lookup yields CDR1 KGHSH and CDR2 LQKENI. V gave up 3 bases and J gave up 8 bases, with 14 bases separating them. Full variable domain (missing parts from reference TRBV18 and TRBJ1-5): NAGVMQNPRHLVRRRGQEARLRCSPMKGHSHVYWYRQLPEEGLKFMVYLQKENIIDESGMPKERFSAEFPKEGPSILRIQQVVRGDSAAYFCASSPGLGKEPQHFGDGTRLSIL.

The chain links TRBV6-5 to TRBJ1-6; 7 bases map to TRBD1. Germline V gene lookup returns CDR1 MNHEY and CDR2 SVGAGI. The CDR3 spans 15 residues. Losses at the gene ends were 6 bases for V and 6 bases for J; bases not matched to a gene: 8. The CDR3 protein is CASRQTGAANSPLHF. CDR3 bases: TGTGCCAGCAGACAAACAGGGGCAGCTAATTCACCCCTCCACTTT.

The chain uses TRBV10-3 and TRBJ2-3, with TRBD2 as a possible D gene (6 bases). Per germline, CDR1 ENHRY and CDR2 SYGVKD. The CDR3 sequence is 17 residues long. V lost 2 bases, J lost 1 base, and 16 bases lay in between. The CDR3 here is CAISENLGGLGTDTQYF. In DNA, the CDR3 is TGTGCCATCAGTGAGAACCTGGGGGGTTTGGGCACAGATACGCAGTATTTT.

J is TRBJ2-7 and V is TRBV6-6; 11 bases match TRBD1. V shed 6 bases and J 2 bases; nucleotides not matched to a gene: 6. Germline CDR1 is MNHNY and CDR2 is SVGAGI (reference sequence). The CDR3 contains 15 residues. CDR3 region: CASRGTGQGAYEQYF. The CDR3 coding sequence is TGTGCCAGCAGGGGGACGGGACAGGGGGCCTACGAGCAGTACTTC.

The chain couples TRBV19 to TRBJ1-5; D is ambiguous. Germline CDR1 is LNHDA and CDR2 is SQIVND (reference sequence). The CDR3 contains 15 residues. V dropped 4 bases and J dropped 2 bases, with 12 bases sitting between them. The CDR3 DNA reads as TGTGCCAGTAGTAACTATCTCGACGGCAATCAGCCCCAGCATTTT. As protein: CASSNYLDGNQPQHF.

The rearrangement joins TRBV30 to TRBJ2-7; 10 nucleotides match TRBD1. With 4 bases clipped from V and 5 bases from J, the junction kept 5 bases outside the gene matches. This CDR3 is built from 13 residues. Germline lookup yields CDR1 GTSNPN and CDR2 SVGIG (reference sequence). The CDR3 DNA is TGTGCCTGGACCGGGACAGGGGCCCACGAGCAGTACTTC. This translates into CAWTGTGAHEQYF.